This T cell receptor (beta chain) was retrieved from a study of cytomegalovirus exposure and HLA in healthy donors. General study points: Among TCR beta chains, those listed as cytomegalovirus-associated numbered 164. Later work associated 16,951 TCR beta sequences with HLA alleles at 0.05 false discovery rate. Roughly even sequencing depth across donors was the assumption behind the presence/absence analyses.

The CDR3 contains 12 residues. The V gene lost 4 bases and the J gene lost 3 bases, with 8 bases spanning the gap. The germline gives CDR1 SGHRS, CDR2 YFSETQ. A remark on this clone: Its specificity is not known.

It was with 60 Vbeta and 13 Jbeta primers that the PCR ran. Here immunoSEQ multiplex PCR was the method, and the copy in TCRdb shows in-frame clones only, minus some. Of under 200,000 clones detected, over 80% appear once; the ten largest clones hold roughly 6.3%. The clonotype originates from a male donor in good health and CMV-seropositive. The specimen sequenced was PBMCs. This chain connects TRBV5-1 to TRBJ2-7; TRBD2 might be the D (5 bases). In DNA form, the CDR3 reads TGCGCCAGCAGCCCCCGGGGCTACGAGCAGTACTTC. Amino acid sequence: CASSPRGYEQYF.